These 10 T cell receptor beta chains share one sample of origin, sequenced in a study of T-cell reconstitution after alpha-beta-depleted transplantation in children. It was with unique molecular identifiers that the TCRbeta library was prepared. A single record per CDR3 protein comes from TCRdb applying MiXCR to the PCR reads. This table holds about 610,000 distinct CDR3 sequences, over 9.5% found once. The sequenced sample was PBMCs from the stem cell graft donor, obtained from the stem cell graft. These receptors came from a human donor who donated a stem cell graft to a child with acute myeloid leukemia.

This clonotype was picked up one time. The V gene is TRBV10-3, the J gene TRBJ1-1; perhaps TRBD1 as D (5 bases). Trimming removed 5 bases from V and 3 bases from J, with 19 bases in between. The CDR3 extends over 16 amino acids. CDR1 and CDR2 from the germline V gene are ENHRY and SYGVKD. The CDR3 reads CAISRGGGSHDTEAFF. The CDR3 nucleotides are TGTGCCATCAGTCGAGGTGGGGGGAGTCATGACACTGAAGCTTTCTTT.

This chain uses TRBV7-3 with TRBJ2-1; 8 nucleotides align to TRBD2. The CDR3 length is 18 residues. V shed 5 bases and J 3 bases; nucleotides not matched to a gene: 15. CDR1 is SGHTA, CDR2 FQGTGA, per germline. The CDR3 loop reads CASSPRGRQGTSYNEQFF. The CDR3, as DNA: TGTGCCAGCAGCCCCCGGGGGCGCCAGGGGACTAGCTACAATGAGCAGTTCTTC.

The genes are TRBV28 and TRBJ2-3; 8 bases agree with TRBD1. There are 19 residues in the CDR3. The germline V gene has CDR1 MDHEN and CDR2 SYDVKM. V shed 2 bases and J 2 bases; nucleotides not matched to a gene: 15. The CDR3 loop is CASSLVAGGGNPHTDTQYF. The CDR3 DNA follows: TGTGCCAGCAGTTTAGTCGCAGGGGGCGGTAATCCTCACACAGATACGCAGTATTTT.

The rearrangement uses TRBV5-6 and TRBJ1-5, with a tentative D call TRBD1 (5 bases). The germline gives CDR1 SGHDT, CDR2 YYEEEE. Deletions cut 1 base from V and 2 bases from J, with 13 bases between. The CDR3 has 16 residues. The CDR3 coding sequence is TGTGCCAGCAGCTTGCGGGTCGGGGGGGGCAATCAGCCCCAGCATTTT. Amino acid sequence: CASSLRVGGGNQPQHF.

This sequence joins TRBV4-2 and TRBJ1-5; D is unclear. Trimming left V 2 bases short and J 6 bases short, with 14 bases between. The CDR3 covers 15 residues. CDR1 and CDR2 (germline): LGHNA, YNFKEQ. DNA for the CDR3: TGTGCCAGCAGCCAATTTGACCAGTCGGGTCAGCCCCAGCATTTT. Its translation: CASSQFDQSGQPQHF.

The rearrangement joins TRBV4-2 to TRBJ2-7; 11 bases match TRBD2. V lost 1 base, J lost 10 bases, and 6 bases stayed unmatched. The CDR3 loop spans 14 amino acids. Germline V gene lookup returns CDR1 LGHNA and CDR2 YNFKEQ. CDR3 nucleotides: TGTGCCAGCAGCCAAGGGACTAGCGGGCGTACACAGTACTTC. Its translation is CASSQGTSGRTQYF.

This clonotype was recorded at least ten times. V usage is TRBV3-1 and J usage is TRBJ2-7; 7 nucleotides match TRBD2. The CDR3 is 13 residues long. V was pared by 1 base and J by 3 bases, with 0 bases of the junction left unmatched. The V gene's germline CDR1 is LGHDT and CDR2 YNNKEL (reference sequence). This CDR3 reads CASSQGGGYEQYF. The CDR3 DNA reads TGTGCCAGCAGCCAAGGGGGGGGCTACGAGCAGTACTTC.

V gene TRBV2 combines with J gene TRBJ2-1, with 10 bases matching TRBD2. This CDR3 contains 15 residues. J gave up 9 bases and V 6 bases, and 11 bases lay outside the gene matches. Germline V CDR1 and CDR2: SNHLY, FYNNEI. The CDR3 is CASRKLAGDSFEQFF. Here the CDR3 DNA reads TGTGCCAGCAGGAAGCTAGCGGGAGATAGTTTTGAGCAGTTCTTC.

This clonotype has ten or more counts. The chain recombines TRBV20-1 with TRBJ2-3, with D possibly being TRBD1 (6 bases). With 5 bases removed from V and 8 bases from J, the gap between germline ends came to 20 bases. The CDR3 totals 14 residues. Germline V lookup: CDR1 DFQATT, CDR2 SNEGSKA (reference sequence). The CDR3 sequence is CSAERGIDLGTQYF. The CDR3 nucleotides are TGCAGTGCTGAAAGGGGGATAGACTTGGGTACGCAGTATTTT.

This clonotype was observed at least ten times. CDR3 loop: CASRSGQGHNEQFF. DNA for the CDR3: TGTGCCAGCAGGTCGGGACAGGGCCACAATGAGCAGTTCTTC. The chain couples TRBV12-3 or TRBV12-4 to TRBJ2-1; TRBD1 aligns across 9 bases. This CDR3 has 14 amino acids. Losses at the gene ends were 6 bases for V and 5 bases for J; bases not matched to a gene: 5.